Reported below is one TCR beta chain. Trimming pared 2 bases from V and 4 bases from J, leaving 13 bases between. The CDR3 is 15 residues long. Germline loops: CDR1 SGHTA, CDR2 FQGTGA. This sample stems from a study of blood T cell repertoires in COVID-19. The assay was immunoSEQ multiplex PCR, and TCRdb's table has in-frame clones only and misses some. The table records tens of thousands of clones, roughly 80% of them present only once. Material: peripheral blood. This receptor was identified in a human donor in a cohort sampled during active COVID-19. The V and J genes are TRBV7-3 and TRBJ2-3; D is possibly TRBD1 (7 bases). In DNA, the CDR3 is TGTGCCAGCAGCTTAGCGGGAACAGGGGCAGATACGCAGTATTTT. It yields the protein CASSLAGTGADTQYF.